This is a list of T cell receptor beta chains from one sample in a study of siplizumab effects on memory and regulatory T cells. Assay used: immunoSEQ multiplex PCR; TCRdb lists only in-frame clones, some missing. Among about 110,000 clones listed, approximately 92% were seen once. Sequenced: CD4+ T cells sorted from blood. These TCRs come from a human donor in good health. The CDR3 runs from the conserved cysteine through the conserved F or W. D genes are given only for firm matches. Some rows mark clone size as missing; the rest say once, few, many or name a class of expanded clone.

D gene: TRBD1; J gene: TRBJ1-1; clone size: few; V gene: TRBV7-8; CDR3 DNA: TGTGCCAGCAGCAGACAAGACAGGGGTTTGGCGGGGAACACTGAAGCTTTCTTT; CDR3 protein: CASSRQDRGLAGNTEAFF
D gene: NA; J gene: TRBJ2-1; clone size: NA; V gene: TRBV9; CDR3 DNA: TGTGCCAGCAGCGTAGCGGATGGATCCTACAATGAGCAGTTCTTC; CDR3 protein: CASSVADGSYNEQFF
D gene: TRBD2; J gene: TRBJ2-7; clone size: NA; V gene: TRBV15; CDR3 DNA: TGTGCCACCAGCAGAACACTAGCGGATTCCTACGAGCAGTACTTC; CDR3 protein: CATSRTLADSYEQYF
D gene: NA; J gene: TRBJ2-3; clone size: NA; V gene: TRBV29-1; CDR3 DNA: TGCAGCCTTAGAGACTTCGGCGGAACAGATACGCAGTATTTT; CDR3 protein: CSLRDFGGTDTQYF
D gene: TRBD2; J gene: TRBJ2-7; clone size: NA; V gene: TRBV5-1; CDR3 DNA: TGCGCCAGCAGCTATACTAGCGGGCATTCCTACGAGCAGTACTTC; CDR3 protein: CASSYTSGHSYEQYF
D gene: NA; J gene: TRBJ2-3; clone size: NA; V gene: TRBV10-1; CDR3 DNA: TGCGCCAGCAGTGATAGAGCAAGTGGAGCAGATACGCAGTATTTT; CDR3 protein: CASSDRASGADTQYF
D gene: TRBD1; J gene: TRBJ2-5; clone size: NA; V gene: TRBV10-3; CDR3 DNA: TGTGCCATCAATGGACAGGGTTCTCAAGAGACCCAGTACTTC; CDR3 protein: CAINGQGSQETQYF
D gene: NA; J gene: TRBJ1-1; clone size: once; V gene: TRBV6-1; CDR3 DNA: TGTGCCAGCAGTGACCACACTGAAGCTTTCTTT; CDR3 protein: CASSDHTEAFF
D gene: TRBD2; J gene: TRBJ2-3; clone size: NA; V gene: TRBV11-3; CDR3 DNA: TGTGCCAGCAGCTTAGGTATAATAGCGGGGACAGATACGCAGTATTTT; CDR3 protein: CASSLGIIAGTDTQYF
D gene: NA; J gene: TRBJ1-4; clone size: few; V gene: TRBV5-6; CDR3 DNA: TGTGCCAGCAGCTTGGGACAGGCGTCAACTAATGAAAAACTGTTTTTT; CDR3 protein: CASSLGQASTNEKLFF
D gene: NA; J gene: TRBJ1-2; clone size: few; V gene: TRBV7-9; CDR3 DNA: TGTGCCAGCAGCTTAGCGGAGGGCTATGGCTACACCTTC; CDR3 protein: CASSLAEGYGYTF
D gene: NA; J gene: TRBJ2-7; clone size: NA; V gene: TRBV5-6; CDR3 DNA: TGTGCCAGCAGCTTGGTTGGGCGCTACGAGCAGTACTTC; CDR3 protein: CASSLVGRYEQYF
D gene: NA; J gene: TRBJ2-3; clone size: NA; V gene: TRBV29-1; CDR3 DNA: TGCAGCGTCCTACTCCAAAGCGGCACAGATACGCAGTATTTT; CDR3 protein: CSVLLQSGTDTQYF
D gene: TRBD2; J gene: TRBJ2-5; clone size: NA; V gene: TRBV5-1; CDR3 DNA: TGCGCCAGCAGCCTGAGCGGGGGACTTGAGACCCAGTACTTC; CDR3 protein: CASSLSGGLETQYF
D gene: TRBD1; J gene: TRBJ1-4; clone size: NA; V gene: TRBV6-6; CDR3 DNA: TGTGCCAGCAGTTACGGACAGGGGTTGGATGAAAAACTGTTTTTT; CDR3 protein: CASSYGQGLDEKLFF
D gene: TRBD1; J gene: TRBJ1-5; clone size: once; V gene: TRBV6-6; CDR3 DNA: TGTGCCAGCAGTTCGGGGACAGGAAGAAATCAGCCCCAGCATTTT; CDR3 protein: CASSSGTGRNQPQHF
D gene: NA; J gene: TRBJ1-1; clone size: few; V gene: TRBV6-5; CDR3 DNA: TGTGCCAGCAGTGCCGGACTAGGGGATAAGGCTTTCTTT; CDR3 protein: CASSAGLGDKAFF
D gene: NA; J gene: TRBJ2-1; clone size: NA; V gene: TRBV5-1; CDR3 DNA: TGCGCCAGCAGCTTAGGACTACGTGTCGGTGAGCAGTTCTTC; CDR3 protein: CASSLGLRVGEQFF
D gene: TRBD2; J gene: TRBJ2-1; clone size: NA; V gene: TRBV5-6; CDR3 DNA: TGTGCCAGCAGCCTCGGGACTAGCGGATACAATGAGCAGTTCTTC; CDR3 protein: CASSLGTSGYNEQFF
D gene: NA; J gene: TRBJ1-5; clone size: NA; V gene: TRBV7-9; CDR3 DNA: TGTGCCAGCAGCTCGGACGGAGGGCGGAATCAGCCCCAGCATTTT; CDR3 protein: CASSSDGGRNQPQHF
D gene: NA; J gene: TRBJ2-5; clone size: NA; V gene: TRBV29-1; CDR3 DNA: TGCAGCGTTGGCATGGGCGGGCAGACCCAGTACTTC; CDR3 protein: CSVGMGGQTQYF
D gene: NA; J gene: TRBJ2-5; clone size: NA; V gene: TRBV11-2; CDR3 DNA: TGTGCCAGCAGCTCCGCGAGGGGCCTCTGGGAGACCCAGTACTTC; CDR3 protein: CASSSARGLWETQYF
D gene: NA; J gene: TRBJ2-1; clone size: NA; V gene: TRBV7-9; CDR3 DNA: TGTGCCAGCAGCTTAGAGGGACAAGTTGACGAGCAGTTCTTC; CDR3 protein: CASSLEGQVDEQFF
D gene: NA; J gene: TRBJ2-7; clone size: NA; V gene: TRBV28; CDR3 DNA: TGTGCCAGCCTAGGGCGGTCGGTTCCTACGCTTATCTTC; CDR3 protein: CASLGRSVPTLIF
D gene: NA; J gene: TRBJ2-5; clone size: once; V gene: TRBV29-1; CDR3 DNA: TGCAGCGTTGGCACCGCGGGGCAAGAGACCCAGTACTTC; CDR3 protein: CSVGTAGQETQYF
D gene: NA; J gene: TRBJ2-7; clone size: NA; V gene: TRBV10-3; CDR3 DNA: TGTGCCATCGGGGGATTTTCCTACGAGCAGTACTTC; CDR3 protein: CAIGGFSYEQYF
D gene: TRBD1; J gene: TRBJ1-2; clone size: NA; V gene: TRBV5-6; CDR3 DNA: TGTGCCAGCAGCTTTAGGGGGCAGACTAACTATGGCTACACCTTC; CDR3 protein: CASSFRGQTNYGYTF
D gene: NA; J gene: TRBJ2-1; clone size: NA; V gene: TRBV7-2; CDR3 DNA: TGTGCCAGCAGCTTACAACAGCCTCGCAATGAGCAGTTCTTC; CDR3 protein: CASSLQQPRNEQFF
D gene: NA; J gene: TRBJ2-3; clone size: NA; V gene: TRBV5-1; CDR3 DNA: TGCGCCAGCAGCTGGCGCTCCCAGGGCACAGATACGCAGTATTTT; CDR3 protein: CASSWRSQGTDTQYF
D gene: NA; J gene: TRBJ2-3; clone size: NA; V gene: TRBV19; CDR3 DNA: TGTGCCAGTAGTATTCGCACAGATACGCAGTATTTT; CDR3 protein: CASSIRTDTQYF
D gene: NA; J gene: TRBJ1-1; clone size: once; V gene: TRBV11-2; CDR3 DNA: TGTGCCAGCAGCTCCGGTGGGCGGGGTCCTGAAGCTTTCTTT; CDR3 protein: CASSSGGRGPEAFF
D gene: NA; J gene: TRBJ2-3; clone size: NA; V gene: TRBV11-3; CDR3 DNA: TGTGCCAGCAGCCTTCAAGGTGATACGCAGTATTTT; CDR3 protein: CASSLQGDTQYF
D gene: NA; J gene: TRBJ1-6; clone size: once; V gene: TRBV29-1; CDR3 DNA: TGCAGCGTTAGGGACGGAAATAATTCACCCCTCCACTTT; CDR3 protein: CSVRDGNNSPLHF
D gene: NA; J gene: TRBJ1-2; clone size: NA; V gene: TRBV5-6; CDR3 DNA: TGTGCCAGCAGCCGAGGGGTAGATATTAACTATGGCTACACCTTC; CDR3 protein: CASSRGVDINYGYTF
D gene: NA; J gene: TRBJ1-4; clone size: NA; V gene: TRBV25-1; CDR3 DNA: TGTGCCAGCAGCATAGGGGGAAATGAAAAACTGTTTTTT; CDR3 protein: CASSIGGNEKLFF
D gene: NA; J gene: TRBJ2-7; clone size: NA; V gene: TRBV5-1; CDR3 DNA: TGTGCCAGCAGCTTGACTGGCGAGCAGTACTTC; CDR3 protein: CASSLTGEQYF
D gene: TRBD2; J gene: TRBJ2-1; clone size: NA; V gene: TRBV11-1; CDR3 DNA: TGTGCCAGCAGCTCACGGGCCGCGGGGCGCGGGAGGCAGTTCTTC; CDR3 protein: CASSSRAAGRGRQFF
D gene: TRBD1; J gene: TRBJ2-7; clone size: NA; V gene: TRBV6-1; CDR3 DNA: TGTGCCAGCAAGACAGGGGGGTTCTACGAGCAGTACTTC; CDR3 protein: CASKTGGFYEQYF
D gene: NA; J gene: TRBJ2-7; clone size: NA; V gene: TRBV21-1; CDR3 DNA: TGTGCCAGCAGCACCCCGGGTGAGCGGACCGAACCCAACGAGCAGTACTTC; CDR3 protein: CASSTPGERTEPNEQYF
D gene: NA; J gene: TRBJ2-2; clone size: NA; V gene: TRBV6-5; CDR3 DNA: TGTGCCAGCAGTATCAGGAAGAACACCGGGGAGCTGTTTTTT; CDR3 protein: CASSIRKNTGELFF
D gene: NA; J gene: TRBJ1-2; clone size: NA; V gene: TRBV28; CDR3 DNA: TGTGCCAGCAGTTTAGGAGCCACAGGGACCTACGGCTACACCTTC; CDR3 protein: CASSLGATGTYGYTF